Each of the 12 T cell receptor beta chains below was sequenced from the same sample in a study of CD8 T cells in Susac syndrome. The RNA input was 0.5 to 1 ug, and it was reverse transcribed with random hexamers. TCRdb passed the immunoSEQ multiplex PCR reads through MiXCR, listing each CDR3 protein once. This table holds under 150,000 distinct CDR3 sequences, nearly 97% found once. Sample: CD4+ T cells from PBMCs. These receptors were taken from a human donor with Susac syndrome.

This clonotype was seen only once. The rearrangement links TRBV12-3 or TRBV12-4 to TRBJ1-5; 9 positions match TRBD1. Unmatched junction bases numbered 4, after V lost 4 bases and J lost 3 bases. The CDR3 spans 15 residues. The CDR3 nucleotides read TGTGCCAGCAGTTACCGGGACAGGGACAATCAGCCCCAGCATTTT. It encodes CASSYRDRDNQPQHF.

This chain uses TRBV20-1 with TRBJ2-7; 8 nucleotides agree with TRBD2. V was clipped by 2 bases and J by 3 bases; unmatched bases: 12. The germline gives CDR1 DFQATT, CDR2 SNEGSKA (reference sequence). The CDR3 covers 16 residues. The CDR3 loop reads CSARTLFSGEDYEQYF. CDR3 nucleotide sequence: TGCAGTGCTAGAACACTCTTTAGCGGGGAGGACTACGAGCAGTACTTC.

This chain connects TRBV21-1 to TRBJ2-7. TRBV21-1 is shown as a pseudogene. This CDR3 has 9 amino acids. The CDR3 bases are TGTGCCAGCAGAACCGAGCAGTACTTC. Protein: CASRTEQYF.

This chain links TRBV3-1 with TRBJ2-5; tentatively, D is TRBD1 or TRBD2 (6 bases each). The V and J ends lost 4 bases and 7 bases respectively, with 22 bases between them. This CDR3 region has 16 residues. Germline values: CDR1 LGHDT, CDR2 YNNKEL (reference sequence). In DNA, the CDR3 is TGTGCCAGCAGCCCCATTGGGACGGGGGCCGTAGGGACCCAGTACTTC. This encodes CASSPIGTGAVGTQYF.

The CDR3 loop reads CASSTGTSGRETQYF. Written as DNA, the CDR3 is TGTGCCAGCAGTACCGGGACTAGCGGGAGAGAGACCCAGTACTTC. The V gene is TRBV12-3 or TRBV12-4, the J gene TRBJ2-5; the match to TRBD2 covers 14 bases. The V and J ends lost 5 bases and 4 bases, in that order; junction bases with no gene match: 3. The CDR3 spans 15 residues.

V gene TRBV20-1 combines with J gene TRBJ1-1; 8 bases fit TRBD1. V lost 5 bases and J lost 3; bases outside the gene matches: 8. The germline V gene has CDR1 DFQATT and CDR2 SNEGSKA (reference sequence). The CDR3 totals 14 residues. CDR3 residues: CSAPPGGTYTEAFF. DNA of the CDR3: TGCAGTGCTCCCCCAGGGGGCACCTACACTGAAGCTTTCTTT.

Points on this clonotype: Germline and junction disagree at one end, which may indicate a read error. This chain links TRBV5-1 with TRBJ2-2; D may be TRBD2 (5 bases). The germline gives CDR1 SGHRS, CDR2 YFSETQ. There are 15 residues in the CDR3. This chain's CDR3 is CPSSLEALNTGELFF. The CDR3 nucleotides read TGCCCCAGCAGCTTGGAGGCGCTGAACACCGGGGAGCTGTTTTTT.

The V gene is TRBV6-4, the J gene TRBJ2-1; 16 bases are shared with TRBD2. CDR1 is MRHNA, CDR2 SNTAGT, per germline. The CDR3 has 15 amino acids. V shed 6 bases, J shed 8 bases, and the junction held 4 bases outside the gene matches. Here the CDR3 DNA reads TGTGCCAGCAGGGGACTAGCGGGAGGGCCGGATGAGCAGTTCTTC. It yields the protein CASRGLAGGPDEQFF.

The CDR3: CASSSLSGRSPDTQYF. The CDR3 DNA reads TGTGCCAGCAGTTCTTTGAGCGGGAGAAGCCCAGATACGCAGTATTTT. The J gene is TRBJ2-3, the V gene TRBV6-5; 8 nucleotides match TRBD2. J gave up 4 bases and V 4 bases, and 10 bases lay outside the gene matches. This CDR3 spans 16 amino acids. CDR1 MNHEY and CDR2 SVGAGI come from the germline V gene.

The chain couples TRBV12-5 to TRBJ2-7; D might be TRBD1 (5 bases). V was trimmed by 0 bases and J by 2 bases, leaving 17 bases between them. The germline V gene has CDR1 LGHNT and CDR2 FRNRAP. The length of the CDR3 is 17 residues. CDR3 coding DNA: TGTGCTAGTGGTTTGGTGTTGGATCGGAAGGGGCCCTACGAGCAGTACTTC. Translation: CASGLVLDRKGPYEQYF.

The chain has TRBV6-1 and TRBJ1-5; D is unresolved. CDR3 length: 14 amino acids. V dropped 4 bases and J dropped 9 bases, with 16 bases sitting between them. Germline V gives CDR1 MNHNS, CDR2 SASEGT. Written as DNA, the CDR3 is TGTGCCAGCAGTGCCTCAGGAAATCAATGGCCCCAGCATTTT. This codes for CASSASGNQWPQHF.

The chain couples TRBV3-1 to TRBJ2-7; D remains ambiguous. Trimming pared 3 bases from V and 5 bases from J, leaving 14 bases between. The CDR3 extends over 14 amino acids. Germline-derived CDR1 and CDR2 are LGHDT and YNNKEL (reference sequence). The CDR3 loop reads CASSHRTSGHEQYF. CDR3 DNA sequence: TGTGCCAGCAGCCACCGCACATCAGGCCACGAGCAGTACTTC.